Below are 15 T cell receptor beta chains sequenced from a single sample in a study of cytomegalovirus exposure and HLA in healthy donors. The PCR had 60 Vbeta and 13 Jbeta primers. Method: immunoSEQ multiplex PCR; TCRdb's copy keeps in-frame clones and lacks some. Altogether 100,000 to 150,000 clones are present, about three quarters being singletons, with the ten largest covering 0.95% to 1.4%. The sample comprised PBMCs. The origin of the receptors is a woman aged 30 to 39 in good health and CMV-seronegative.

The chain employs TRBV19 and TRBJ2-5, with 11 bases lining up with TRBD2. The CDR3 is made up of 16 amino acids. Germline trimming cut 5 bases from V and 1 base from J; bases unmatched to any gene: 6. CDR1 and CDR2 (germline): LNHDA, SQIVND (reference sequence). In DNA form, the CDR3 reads TGTGCCAGTAGTCTACTAGCGGGGGCCCCCCAAGAGACCCAGTACTTC. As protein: CASSLLAGAPQETQYF.

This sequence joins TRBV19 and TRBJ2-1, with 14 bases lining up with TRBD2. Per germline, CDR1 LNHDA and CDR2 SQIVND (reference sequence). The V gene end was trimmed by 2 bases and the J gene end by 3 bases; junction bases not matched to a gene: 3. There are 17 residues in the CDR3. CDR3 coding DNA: TGTGCCAGTAGTATATGGACTAGCGGGGGGAACTACAATGAGCAGTTCTTC. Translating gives CASSIWTSGGNYNEQFF.

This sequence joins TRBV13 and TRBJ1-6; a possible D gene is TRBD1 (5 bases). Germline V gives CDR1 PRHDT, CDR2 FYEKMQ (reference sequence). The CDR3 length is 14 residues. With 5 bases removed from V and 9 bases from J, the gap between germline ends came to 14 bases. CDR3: CASSVTGPGSPLHF. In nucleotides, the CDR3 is TGTGCCAGCAGCGTCACAGGCCCCGGTTCACCCCTCCACTTT. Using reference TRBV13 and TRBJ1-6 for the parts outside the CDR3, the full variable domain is AAGVIQSPRHLIKEKRETATLKCYPIPRHDTVYWYQQGPGQDPQFLISFYEKMQSDKGSIPDRFSAQQFSDYHSELNMSSLELGDSALYFCASSVTGPGSPLHFGNGTRLTVT.

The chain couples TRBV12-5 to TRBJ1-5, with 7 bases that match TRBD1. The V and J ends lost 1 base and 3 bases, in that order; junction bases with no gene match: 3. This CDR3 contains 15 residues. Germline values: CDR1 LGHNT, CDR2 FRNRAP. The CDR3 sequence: CASGLGQGNNQPQHF. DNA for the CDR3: TGTGCTAGTGGTTTGGGACAGGGTAACAATCAGCCCCAGCATTTT. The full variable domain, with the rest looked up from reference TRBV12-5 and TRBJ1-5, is DARVTQTPRHKVTEMGQEVTMRCQPILGHNTVFWYRQTMMQGLELLAYFRNRAPLDDSGMPKDRFSAEMPDATLATLKIQPSEPRDSAVYFCASGLGQGNNQPQHFGDGTRLSIL.

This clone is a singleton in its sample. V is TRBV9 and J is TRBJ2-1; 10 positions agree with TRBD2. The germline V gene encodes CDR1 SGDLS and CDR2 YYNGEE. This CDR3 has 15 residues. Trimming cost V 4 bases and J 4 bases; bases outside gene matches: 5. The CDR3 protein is CASSNSGGTYNEQFF. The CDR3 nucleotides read TGTGCCAGCAGCAATAGCGGGGGGACTTACAATGAGCAGTTCTTC.

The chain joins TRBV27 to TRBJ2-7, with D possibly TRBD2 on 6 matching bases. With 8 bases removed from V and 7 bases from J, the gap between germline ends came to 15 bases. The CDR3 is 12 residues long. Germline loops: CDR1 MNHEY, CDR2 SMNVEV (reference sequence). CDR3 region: CASGAGLGEQYF. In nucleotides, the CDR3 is TGTGCCAGCGGCGCGGGATTGGGGGAGCAGTACTTC.

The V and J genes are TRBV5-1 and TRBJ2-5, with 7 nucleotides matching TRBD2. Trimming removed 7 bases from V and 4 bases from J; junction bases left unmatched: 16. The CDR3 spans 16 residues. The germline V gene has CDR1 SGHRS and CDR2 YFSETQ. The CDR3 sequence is CASARREGLGRETQYF. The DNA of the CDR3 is TGCGCCAGCGCCCGGAGGGAGGGCCTCGGGAGAGAGACCCAGTACTTC.

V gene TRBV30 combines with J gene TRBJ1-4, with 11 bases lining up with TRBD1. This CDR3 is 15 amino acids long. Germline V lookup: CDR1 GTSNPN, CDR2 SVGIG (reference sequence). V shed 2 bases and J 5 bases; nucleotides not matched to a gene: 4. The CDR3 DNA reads TGTGCCTGGAGTACCTGGACAGGGGGCAATGAAAAACTGTTTTTT. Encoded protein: CAWSTWTGGNEKLFF.

In nucleotides, the CDR3 is TGTGCCACCAGCAGAGTGCCTAACTACGAGCAGTACTTC. This translates into CATSRVPNYEQYF. The chain combines TRBV15 with TRBJ2-7; D gene ambiguous. CDR1 LNHNV and CDR2 YYDKDF come from the germline V gene (reference sequence). The V gene lost 1 base and the J gene lost 3 bases, with 7 bases spanning the gap. The CDR3 is made up of 13 amino acids.

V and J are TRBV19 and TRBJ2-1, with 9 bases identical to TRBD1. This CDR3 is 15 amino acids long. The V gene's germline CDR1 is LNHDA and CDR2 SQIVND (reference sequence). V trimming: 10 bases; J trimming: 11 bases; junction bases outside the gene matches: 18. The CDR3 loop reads CATCDRGQGFPKQFF. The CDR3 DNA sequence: TGTGCCACCTGTGATAGGGGACAGGGATTTCCTAAGCAGTTCTTC. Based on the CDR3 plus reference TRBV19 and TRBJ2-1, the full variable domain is DGGITQSPKYLFRKEGQNVTLSCEQNLNHDAMYWYRQDPGQGLRLIYYSQIVNDFQKGDIAEGYSVSREKKESFPLTVTSAQKNPTAFYLCATCDRGQGFPKQFFGPGTRLTVL.

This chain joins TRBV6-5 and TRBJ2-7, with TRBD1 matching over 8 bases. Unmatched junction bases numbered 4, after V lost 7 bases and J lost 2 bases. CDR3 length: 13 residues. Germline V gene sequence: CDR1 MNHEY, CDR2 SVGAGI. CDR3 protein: CASTQTGAYEQYF. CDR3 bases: TGTGCCAGCACCCAGACAGGGGCCTACGAGCAGTACTTC.

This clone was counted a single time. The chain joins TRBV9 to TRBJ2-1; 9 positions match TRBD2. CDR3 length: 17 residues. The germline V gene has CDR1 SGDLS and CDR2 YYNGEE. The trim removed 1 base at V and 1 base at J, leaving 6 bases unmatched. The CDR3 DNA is TGTGCCAGCAGCGTAAACTTAGCGGGAGAATCCTACAATGAGCAGTTCTTC. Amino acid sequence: CASSVNLAGESYNEQFF.

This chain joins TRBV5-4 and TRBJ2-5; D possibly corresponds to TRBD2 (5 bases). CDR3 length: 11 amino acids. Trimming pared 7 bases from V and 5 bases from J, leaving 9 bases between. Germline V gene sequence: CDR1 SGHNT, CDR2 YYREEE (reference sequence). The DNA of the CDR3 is TGTGCCAGCGGGAGTCGGGAGACCCAGTACTTC. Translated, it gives CASGSRETQYF.

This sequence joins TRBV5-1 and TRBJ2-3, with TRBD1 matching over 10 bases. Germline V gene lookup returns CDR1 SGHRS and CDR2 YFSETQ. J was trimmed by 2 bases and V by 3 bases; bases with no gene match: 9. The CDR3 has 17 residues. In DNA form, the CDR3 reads TGCGCCAGCAGCTCCCCCCCGGGACAGGGGTTCACAGATACGCAGTATTTT. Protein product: CASSSPPGQGFTDTQYF.

CDR3 sequence (DNA): TGCGCCAGCAGCTTGGCGTTGCGGGGAGACGAGCAGTACTTC. Its translation: CASSLALRGDEQYF. V gene TRBV5-1 combines with J gene TRBJ2-7; a possible D gene is TRBD2 (6 bases). V dropped 0 bases and J dropped 5 bases, with 12 bases sitting between them. The CDR3 is 14 amino acids. From germline, CDR1 is SGHRS and CDR2 YFSETQ.